Given below is one TCR beta chain in context. Its antigen is not known. The data derive from a study of T-cell reconstitution after alpha-beta-depleted transplantation in children. Study-level findings and limits: T-cell numbers and diversity, one year after transplant, stemmed largely from T cells that were newly produced. Several hundred expanded graft clones reportedly gave rise to the alpha-beta T cells present about two months after transplant.

During its preparation, the TCRbeta library received unique molecular identifiers. TCRdb fed the PCR reads into MiXCR, producing one record per CDR3 protein. The data contain about 78,000 distinct CDR3 sequences, roughly 14% of them seen just once; the ten biggest clones take up about 25%. The CDR3 is 13 residues long. Per the germline V gene, CDR1 is SGHRS and CDR2 is YFSETQ. V was cut by 1 base and J by 5 bases, with 9 bases left in between. The sample was PBMCs, mostly from graft donor cells, taken 180 days after TCRalphabeta/CD19-depleted stem cell transplant. The TCR was taken from a male patient aged 2 to 10 who had a stem cell transplant for acute lymphoblastic leukemia, so the T cells may come from the graft donor. This sequence joins TRBV5-1 and TRBJ2-5; TRBD1 might be the D (6 bases). CDR3 loop: CASSLTGPETQYF. The CDR3 bases are TGCGCCAGCAGCTTGACAGGGCCCGAGACCCAGTACTTC.